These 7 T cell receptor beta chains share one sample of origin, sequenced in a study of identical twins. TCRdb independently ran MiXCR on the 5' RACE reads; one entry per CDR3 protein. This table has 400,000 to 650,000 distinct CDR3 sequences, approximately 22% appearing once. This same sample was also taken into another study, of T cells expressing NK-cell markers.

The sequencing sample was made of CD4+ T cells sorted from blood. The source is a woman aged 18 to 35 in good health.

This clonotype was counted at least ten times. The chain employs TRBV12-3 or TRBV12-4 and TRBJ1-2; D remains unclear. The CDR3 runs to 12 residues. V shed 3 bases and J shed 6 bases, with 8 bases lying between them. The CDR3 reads CASSLTSNGYTF. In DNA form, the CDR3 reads TGTGCCAGCAGTTTGACATCTAATGGCTACACCTTC.

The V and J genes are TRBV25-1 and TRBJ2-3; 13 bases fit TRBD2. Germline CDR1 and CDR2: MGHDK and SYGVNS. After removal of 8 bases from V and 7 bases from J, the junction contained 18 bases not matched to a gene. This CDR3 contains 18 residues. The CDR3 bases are TGTGCCAGCCTCGAATCCCCTCCCGGGACTAGCGGGGAAAATACGCAGTATTTT. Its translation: CASLESPPGTSGENTQYF.

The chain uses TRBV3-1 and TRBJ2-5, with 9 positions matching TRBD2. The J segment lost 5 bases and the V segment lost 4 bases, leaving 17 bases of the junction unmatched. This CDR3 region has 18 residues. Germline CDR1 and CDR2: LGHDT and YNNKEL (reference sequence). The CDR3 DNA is TGTGCCAGCAGCCCAGGGGCCCTAGCGGGGACACTCAGGGAGACCCAGTACTTC. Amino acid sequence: CASSPGALAGTLRETQYF.

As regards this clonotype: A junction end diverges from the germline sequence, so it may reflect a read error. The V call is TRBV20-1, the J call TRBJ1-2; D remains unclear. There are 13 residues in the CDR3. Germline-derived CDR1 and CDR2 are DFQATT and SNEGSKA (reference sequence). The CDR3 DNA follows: TGCAGTGCCTCCCGTCGGGGTTCCTATGGCGACACCTTC. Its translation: CSASRRGSYGDTF.

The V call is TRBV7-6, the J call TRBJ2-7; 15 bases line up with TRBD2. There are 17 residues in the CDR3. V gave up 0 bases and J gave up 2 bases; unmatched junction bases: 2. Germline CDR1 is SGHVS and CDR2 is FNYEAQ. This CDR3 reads CASSLARTSGGAYEQYF. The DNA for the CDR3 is TGTGCCAGCAGCTTAGCTAGGACTAGCGGGGGGGCCTACGAGCAGTACTTC.

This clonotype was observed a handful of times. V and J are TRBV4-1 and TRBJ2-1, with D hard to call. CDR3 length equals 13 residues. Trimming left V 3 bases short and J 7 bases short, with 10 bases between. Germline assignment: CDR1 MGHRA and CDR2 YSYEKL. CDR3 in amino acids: CASSHRTDNEQFF. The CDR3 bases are TGCGCCAGCAGCCACCGTACAGATAATGAGCAGTTCTTC.

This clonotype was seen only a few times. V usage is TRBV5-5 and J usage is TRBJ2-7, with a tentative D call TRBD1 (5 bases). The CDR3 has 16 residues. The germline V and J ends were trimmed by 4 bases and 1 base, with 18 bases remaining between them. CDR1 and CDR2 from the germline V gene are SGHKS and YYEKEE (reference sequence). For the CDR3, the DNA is TGTGCCAGCAGCCCGCTCCCGCGGCAGGGTTCCTACGAGCAGTACTTC. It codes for CASSPLPRQGSYEQYF.